The 30 T cell receptor beta chains below were found in one sample sequenced in a study of blood T cell repertoires in COVID-19. The repertoire was sequenced with immunoSEQ multiplex PCR; TCRdb's copy has only in-frame clones and lacks some. The sample carries 250,000 to 300,000 clones, roughly 89% recorded once. The specimen was peripheral blood. The receptors originated from a woman in her 30s with active or convalescent COVID-19.

The chain uses TRBV14 and TRBJ2-2; a possible D gene is TRBD2 (5 bases). With 4 bases removed from V and 8 bases from J, the gap between germline ends came to 11 bases. The CDR3 has 13 amino acids. CDR1 is SGHDN, CDR2 FVKESK, per germline. CDR3 residues: CASSPRTFGELFF. The DNA of the CDR3 is TGTGCCAGCAGCCCCCGGACTTTTGGGGAGCTGTTTTTT.

The chain has TRBV18 and TRBJ2-7; 13 bases map to TRBD2. The CDR3 consists of 16 residues. The germline V gene has CDR1 KGHSH and CDR2 LQKENI. V gave up 3 bases and J gave up 1 base; unmatched junction bases: 3. The CDR3 region has the DNA TGTGCCAGCTCACCGGGACTAGCGGGACTGTCCTACGAGCAGTACTTC. It codes for CASSPGLAGLSYEQYF.

The chain couples TRBV5-1 to TRBJ1-1; TRBD1 might be the D (6 bases). Between the trimmed V and J ends, which lost 2 bases and 1 base, there was a span of 9 bases. This CDR3 is built from 14 residues. CDR1 and CDR2 (germline): SGHRS, YFSETQ. CDR3 nucleotide sequence: TGCGCCAGCAGCTTCCGGGGACAGAACACTGAAGCTTTCTTT. Its translation: CASSFRGQNTEAFF.

The genes are TRBV5-1 and TRBJ2-5; D call uncertain. The CDR3 is 11 residues long. Germline V gene sequence: CDR1 SGHRS, CDR2 YFSETQ. V lost 3 bases, J lost 3 bases, and 3 bases lay in between. In DNA, the CDR3 is TGCGCCAGCAGCTCCAAAGAGACCCAGTACTTC. This gives the protein CASSSKETQYF.

This clone was seen more than once but under ten times. This chain links TRBV20-1 with TRBJ2-1; the D gene is possibly TRBD1 (5 bases). CDR1 and CDR2 (germline): DFQATT, SNEGSKA (reference sequence). The CDR3 length is 15 residues. V dropped 3 bases and J dropped 6 bases, with 18 bases sitting between them. CDR3: CSASRGLDPFNEQFF. CDR3 nucleotides: TGCAGTGCTAGTAGGGGCCTAGACCCCTTCAATGAGCAGTTCTTC.

J is TRBJ1-4 and V is TRBV4-3; TRBD1 matches 7 bases. V dropped 0 bases and J dropped 3; count of bases not matched to a gene: 13. Germline CDR1 and CDR2: LGHNA and YSLEER. The CDR3 runs 19 residues. The CDR3 region has the DNA TGCGCCAGCAGCCAAGATCTTTTAGGAGGGGGCCTTGCTAATGAAAAACTGTTTTTT. Translated: CASSQDLLGGGLANEKLFF.

The gene calls are TRBV7-9 and TRBJ1-6; D may be TRBD1 (5 bases). CDR3 length: 17 amino acids. Trimming took 5 bases from V and 9 from J, leaving 23 bases between them. Germline V lookup: CDR1 SEHNR, CDR2 FQNEAQ (reference sequence). The CDR3 DNA reads TGTGCCAGCAGCCTCCTCCGCGGGGCCCAACGGGGTTCACCCCTCCACTTT. It encodes CASSLLRGAQRGSPLHF.

Of note for this clone: Other nucleotide sequences from this sample produce the same CDR3. The rearrangement uses TRBV28 and TRBJ1-1, with 11 positions matching TRBD1. The germline V gene encodes CDR1 MDHEN and CDR2 SYDVKM. V lost 5 bases to trimming and J lost 3 bases; unmatched junction nucleotides: 2. The CDR3 loop spans 14 amino acids. In DNA form, the CDR3 reads TGTGCCAGCAGTCCGGGACAGGGGGACACTGAAGCTTTCTTT. It specifies CASSPGQGDTEAFF.

The CDR3 loop is CASSPQGSGYTF. Here the CDR3 DNA reads TGCGCCAGCAGCCCACAGGGATCGGGCTACACCTTC. V usage is TRBV5-1 and J usage is TRBJ1-2; D may be TRBD1 (6 bases). The CDR3 runs 12 residues. Germline CDR1 SGHRS, CDR2 YFSETQ. Trimming left V 4 bases short and J 8 bases short, with 12 bases between.

The gene calls are TRBV5-6 and TRBJ2-3; TRBD2 matches 9 bases. Per germline, CDR1 SGHDT and CDR2 YYEEEE. This CDR3 has 13 residues. The V and J ends lost 7 bases and 4 bases, in that order; junction bases with no gene match: 4. CDR3 in DNA: TGTGCCAGCGCGCAGCGGGGGGCAGATACGCAGTATTTT. Encoded protein: CASAQRGADTQYF.

This clone was detected only once. This chain links TRBV5-6 with TRBJ1-2; 8 bases are a match to TRBD1. The J segment lost 8 bases and the V segment lost 2 bases, leaving 8 bases of the junction unmatched. The CDR3 runs to 14 residues. Germline values: CDR1 SGHDT, CDR2 YYEEEE. DNA for the CDR3: TGTGCCAGCAGCTTCGGGAGGACAGGGTTCGGCTACACCTTC. Amino acid sequence: CASSFGRTGFGYTF. The full variable domain, with the rest looked up from reference TRBV5-6 and TRBJ1-2, is DAGVTQSPTHLIKTRGQQVTLRCSPKSGHDTVSWYQQALGQGPQFIFQYYEEEERQRGNFPDRFSGHQFPNYSSELNVNALLLGDSALYLCASSFGRTGFGYTFGSGTRLTVV.

The genes are TRBV4-1 and TRBJ1-2, with D uncertain. From germline, CDR1 is MGHRA and CDR2 YSYEKL. CDR3 size: 15 residues. The V gene lost 0 bases and the J gene lost 2 bases, with 10 bases spanning the gap. CDR3 sequence reads: CASSQEYTANYGYTF. The CDR3 DNA reads TGCGCCAGCAGCCAAGAGTATACAGCCAACTATGGCTACACCTTC.

Details on this clone: Distinct nucleotide sequences in the sample also encode this CDR3. The V gene is TRBV7-2, the J gene TRBJ2-6; D call uncertain. The CDR3 loop spans 15 amino acids. CDR1 and CDR2 (germline): SGHTA, FQGNSA. V was clipped by 9 bases and J by 4 bases, with 16 bases between them. The CDR3 here is CASSLVGSGANVLTF. The CDR3 DNA reads TGTGCCAGTAGCCTGGTCGGGTCCGGGGCCAACGTCCTGACTTTC.

This clone has a handful of counts. The rearrangement links TRBV10-3 to TRBJ1-1, with 12 bases identical to TRBD1. The J segment lost 4 bases and the V segment lost 6 bases, leaving 0 bases of the junction unmatched. The V gene's germline CDR1 is ENHRY and CDR2 SYGVKD. The CDR3 is 13 amino acids. This CDR3 is CAIRGQGATEAFF. CDR3 coding DNA: TGTGCCATCAGGGGACAGGGGGCCACTGAAGCTTTCTTT.

This chain connects TRBV6-2 or TRBV6-3 to TRBJ2-5, with TRBD2 matching 9 bases. CDR1 and CDR2 (germline): MNHEY, SVGEGT. Trimming removed 2 bases from V and 4 bases from J; junction bases left unmatched: 8. There are 16 residues in the CDR3. This chain's CDR3 is CASSYRRSGGRETQYF. CDR3 bases: TGTGCCAGCAGTTACCGGCGCAGCGGGGGGAGAGAGACCCAGTACTTC.

The chain links TRBV2 to TRBJ1-2; 8 bases fit TRBD1. The germline CDR1 and CDR2 sequences are SNHLY and FYNNEI. Losses at the gene ends were 6 bases for V and 3 bases for J; bases not matched to a gene: 9. The CDR3 has 15 amino acids. The CDR3 bases are TGTGCCAGCAGACTCCCCCCAGGGGGCTACTATGGCTACACCTTC. Protein sequence: CASRLPPGGYYGYTF.

A word on this clone: Other DNA sequences of this sample code for an identical CDR3. This chain links TRBV30 with TRBJ1-6; 8 positions agree with TRBD1. This CDR3 has 14 residues. Germline V gene sequence: CDR1 GTSNPN, CDR2 SVGIG (reference sequence). Losses at the gene ends were 0 bases for V and 6 bases for J; bases not matched to a gene: 1. This CDR3 is CAWSVDRVNSPLHF. The DNA of the CDR3 is TGTGCCTGGAGTGTGGACAGGGTTAATTCACCCCTCCACTTT.

This chain links TRBV27 with TRBJ1-5; tentatively, D is TRBD1 (5 bases). Germline V gene sequence: CDR1 MNHEY, CDR2 SMNVEV (reference sequence). V lost 2 bases to trimming and J lost 0 bases, with 8 bases between them. The CDR3 has 15 amino acids. The CDR3: CASSLAGHSNQPQHF. CDR3 bases: TGTGCCAGCAGTTTAGCGGGGCATAGCAATCAGCCCCAGCATTTT.

The chain has TRBV24-1 and TRBJ2-2; D remains unclear. Trimming removed 0 bases from V and 1 base from J, with 5 bases in between. Germline V gives CDR1 KGHDR, CDR2 SFDVKD. CDR3 length equals 15 residues. This CDR3 is CATSDLNLNTGELFF. DNA for the CDR3: TGTGCCACCAGTGATTTGAACTTGAACACCGGGGAGCTGTTTTTT.

The chain uses TRBV19 and TRBJ2-1, with TRBD1 matching over 8 bases. The length of the CDR3 is 13 residues. The junction had 6 bases not matched to a gene; V was cut back by 10 bases and J by 4 bases. Germline V gene lookup returns CDR1 LNHDA and CDR2 SQIVND (reference sequence). CDR3 nucleotides: TGTGCCACCTCAGGGGGCGGGTACAATGAGCAGTTCTTC. Its protein is CATSGGGYNEQFF.

In nucleotides, the CDR3 is TGTGCCAGCAAGCGACTACAGGGGGCTGGAGATTATGGCTACACCTTC. Amino acid sequence: CASKRLQGAGDYGYTF. The chain carries TRBV27 and TRBJ1-2, with 9 bases identical to TRBD1. The junction had 14 bases not matched to a gene; V was cut back by 7 bases and J by 5 bases. The CDR3 runs 16 residues. The germline V gene encodes CDR1 MNHEY and CDR2 SMNVEV (reference sequence).

The rearrangement links TRBV19 to TRBJ2-2; D might be TRBD1 (5 bases). The CDR3 is 14 amino acids. In germline, CDR1 is LNHDA, CDR2 SQIVND (reference sequence). V was cut by 3 bases and J by 7 bases, with 12 bases left in between. The CDR3 sequence is CASSITREVGELFF. Written as DNA, the CDR3 is TGTGCCAGTAGTATTACCAGGGAAGTCGGGGAGCTGTTTTTT.

The chain combines TRBV7-9 with TRBJ2-4; D may be TRBD2 (5 bases). Germline CDR1 and CDR2: SEHNR and FQNEAQ (reference sequence). The CDR3 sequence is 13 residues long. V dropped 0 bases and J dropped 7 bases, with 7 bases sitting between them. CDR3 protein: CASSLASANIQYF. As DNA, the CDR3 is TGTGCCAGCAGCTTAGCTAGCGCGAACATTCAGTACTTC.

V and J are TRBV10-3 and TRBJ1-1, with a possible D match to TRBD1 (5 bases). This CDR3 comprises 12 residues. Trimming pared 6 bases from V and 6 bases from J, leaving 11 bases between. Per the germline V gene, CDR1 is ENHRY and CDR2 is SYGVKD. The CDR3 loop is CAIRSGGAEAFF. Here the CDR3 DNA reads TGTGCCATCAGATCGGGAGGGGCTGAAGCTTTCTTT.

The table lists this clone with a count of one. CDR3: CASSEGRGSTRGSNQPQHF. The CDR3 DNA reads TGTGCCAGCAGTGAAGGCCGAGGGAGCACGAGGGGGAGCAATCAGCCCCAGCATTTT. V is TRBV6-4 and J is TRBJ1-5; the D gene is possibly TRBD1 (6 bases). The CDR3 contains 19 residues. CDR1 is MRHNA and CDR2 is SNTAGT in the germline V gene. V lost 3 bases and J lost 1, with 22 bases in between.

This rearrangement joins TRBV5-5 to TRBJ2-1; maybe TRBD1 (7 bases). CDR3 size: 13 residues. V lost 3 bases and J lost 9, with 13 bases in between. The germline V gene encodes CDR1 SGHKS and CDR2 YYEKEE (reference sequence). The CDR3 DNA reads TGTGCCAGCAGCTCAATCCAGGGGGGTGAGCAGTTCTTC. It encodes CASSSIQGGEQFF.

The chain is built from TRBV18 and TRBJ1-2; D possibly corresponds to TRBD1 (5 bases). CDR1 is KGHSH and CDR2 is LQKENI in the germline V gene. V was pared by 0 bases and J by 5 bases, with 16 bases between. This CDR3 has 16 amino acids. CDR3 amino acids: CASSPPEGRTQYGYTF. The CDR3 DNA follows: TGTGCCAGCTCACCACCGGAAGGGAGGACACAGTATGGCTACACCTTC.

This chain joins TRBV5-1 and TRBJ1-6; perhaps TRBD1 as D (5 bases). The CDR3 contains 16 residues. Germline loops: CDR1 SGHRS, CDR2 YFSETQ. V was clipped by 6 bases and J by 4 bases, with 17 bases between them. CDR3: CASTPGGGMYNSPLHF. The CDR3 DNA follows: TGCGCCAGCACCCCGGGCGGGGGAATGTATAATTCACCCCTCCACTTT.

V is TRBV5-6 and J is TRBJ2-7, with TRBD2 matching 7 bases. The trim removed 9 bases at V and 2 bases at J, leaving 11 bases unmatched. The CDR3 runs to 14 residues. Germline V gene lookup returns CDR1 SGHDT and CDR2 YYEEEE. In DNA form, the CDR3 reads TGTGCCACCTCAAGGCGGGGGTCTACCTACGAGCAGTACTTC. It codes for CATSRRGSTYEQYF. The whole variable domain, remainder taken from reference TRBV5-6 and TRBJ2-7, is DAGVTQSPTHLIKTRGQQVTLRCSPKSGHDTVSWYQQALGQGPQFIFQYYEEEERQRGNFPDRFSGHQFPNYSSELNVNALLLGDSALYLCATSRRGSTYEQYFGPGTRLTVT.

The genes are TRBV28 and TRBJ1-6; no firm D call. This CDR3 has 17 amino acids. The germline V and J ends were trimmed by 4 bases and 5 bases, with 18 bases remaining between them. Germline V CDR1 and CDR2: MDHEN, SYDVKM. CDR3 bases: TGTGCCAGCAGTTCCCCGGGTAGTTGGTCCGATAATTCACCCCTCCACTTT. Translated: CASSSPGSWSDNSPLHF.